This T cell receptor (beta chain) is from a study of T cell responses to AZD1222 COVID-19 vaccine. The data were produced by immunoSEQ multiplex PCR, yet TCRdb's version contains in-frame clones alone and is incomplete. In the table there are 150,000 or so clones, roughly nine tenths of which are singletons. About this clone itself: What it binds is unknown.

Per germline, CDR1 SNHLY and CDR2 FYNNEI. There are 17 residues in the CDR3. V dropped 6 bases and J dropped 3; count of bases not matched to a gene: 14. Findings of the study overall: Just a handful of AZD1222 recipients were seropositive at baseline. Spike regions recognized by vaccine-associated CD4 TCRs spanned the protein, led by 160-218 and 743-854. Among the donors, most were white British and more were female, and clonal diversity was possibly underestimated.

The sample in question was peripheral blood, obtained on day 0 of AZD1222 vaccination. The chain has TRBV2 and TRBJ2-4, with 7 bases identical to TRBD2. This receptor was identified in an adult in good health. The CDR3 DNA is TGTGCCAGCAGGAGCGCCGGCCTAGCGGATTACAAAAACATTCAGTACTTC. As protein: CASRSAGLADYKNIQYF.